These T cell receptor beta chains were read from a single sample in a study of blood T cell repertoires in COVID-19. Assay: immunoSEQ multiplex PCR; the TCRdb copy retains only in-frame clones and omits some. Of about 150,000 clones listed, around 87% are singletons. Input material: peripheral blood. These receptors were collected from a man older than 75 with acute or convalescent COVID-19. CDR3s include the opening cysteine and the closing phenylalanine or tryptophan. D genes are given only for firm matches. Expanded clones get a size class; other rows say once, few or many, or leave the size out.

>TRBD2|TRBV30|TRBJ2-1|.
TGTGCCTGGAGTCCACTAGCGAATCGCGGGGAGCAGTTCTTC
CAWSPLANRGEQFF
>.|TRBV6-5|TRBJ1-6|.
TGTGCCAGCAGTTCGAGGGGGGGAGATTCACCCCTCCACTTT
CASSSRGGDSPLHF
>.|TRBV3-1/TRBV3-2|TRBJ1-2|.
TGTGCCAGCAGCCCCCCCGGTCAGGGATTCTATGGCTACACCTTC
CASSPPGQGFYGYTF
>TRBD2|TRBV19|TRBJ2-5|.
TGTGCCAGTAGTATTTGGCTAGCGGGGGAAGAGACCCAGTACTTC
CASSIWLAGEETQYF
>.|TRBV10-1|TRBJ1-5|.
TGCGCCAGCAGTACCCCATTCCGGGTTAGCAATCAGCCCCAGCATTTT
CASSTPFRVSNQPQHF
>TRBD2|TRBV24-1|TRBJ2-1|.
TGTGCCACCAGTGATGGGACTAGCGGGCGCCTTTACAATGAGCAGTTCTTC
CATSDGTSGRLYNEQFF
>TRBD1|TRBV28|TRBJ2-3|.
TGTGCCAGCAGTAGGGACAGGGGGCATACCGGGGCAGATACGCAGTATTTT
CASSRDRGHTGADTQYF
>.|TRBV6-6|TRBJ1-4|.
TGTGCCAGCAGTTACTCTGCAGGGCTGGGTGAAAAACTGTTTTTT
CASSYSAGLGEKLFF
>TRBD1|TRBV4-2|TRBJ1-4|.
TGTGCCAGCAGCCAAGAAGGAGGGGGCTCGGCAAAACTGTTTTTT
CASSQEGGGSAKLFF
>.|TRBV3-1/TRBV3-2|TRBJ1-5|.
TGTGCCAGCAGCCAAGTATCCGGGCAGCCCCAGCATTTT
CASSQVSGQPQHF
>.|TRBV3-1/TRBV3-2|TRBJ1-2|.
TGTGCCAGCAGCCCGACAGGAACTATCGGGTATGGCTACACCTTC
CASSPTGTIGYGYTF
>.|TRBV6-1|TRBJ1-5|.
TGTGCCAGCAGTGAACAGAGCAATCAGCCCCAGCATTTT
CASSEQSNQPQHF
>.|TRBV9|TRBJ1-5|.
TGTGCCAGCAGCCCGGGGGTAGGGGCAAGCAATCAGCCCCAGCATTTT
CASSPGVGASNQPQHF
>.|TRBV24-1|TRBJ1-2|few
TGTGCCACCAGTGTCGGGGAACCTAACTATGGCTACACCTTC
CATSVGEPNYGYTF
>.|TRBV28|TRBJ2-1|.
TGTGCCAGCAGTTCAGGACTAGAGCAGTTCTTC
CASSSGLEQFF
>TRBD1|TRBV7-2|TRBJ1-2|.
TGTGCCAGCAGCGGACAGACAGGGGTGACAGGTGGCTACACCTTC
CASSGQTGVTGGYTF
>.|TRBV2|TRBJ1-4|.
TGTGCCAGCACGAGGGGCCTAGCGGAAAAACTGTTTTTT
CASTRGLAEKLFF
>.|TRBV6-1|TRBJ2-1|once
TGTGCCAGCAGTGACGCAGGGTACAATGAGCAGTTCTTC
CASSDAGYNEQFF
>.|TRBV7-5|TRBJ1-1|.
TGTGTCAGAAGCTCGTTACTTGAAATGAACACTGAAGCTTTCTTT
CVRSSLLEMNTEAFF
>.|TRBV7-8|TRBJ1-6|.
TGTGCCAGCAGCTTAGATGGAGCGGGGTCCCTCCACTTT
CASSLDGAGSLHF
>.|TRBV7-2|TRBJ1-6|.
TGTGCCAGCAGCCTCAATGGCTCACCCCTCCACTTT
CASSLNGSPLHF
>TRBD1|TRBV5-8|TRBJ1-2|.
TGTGCCAGCAGCTTAATCGGACAGGGATATGGCTACACCTTC
CASSLIGQGYGYTF
>TRBD2|TRBV5-1|TRBJ2-7|once
TGCGCCAGCAGCCCCCTCGGGACTAGCAAGTACGAGCAGTACTTC
CASSPLGTSKYEQYF
>.|TRBV6-1|TRBJ1-1|.
TGTGCCAGCAGTGAAGGCAGGGGACACACTGAAGCTTTCTTT
CASSEGRGHTEAFF
>.|TRBV6-6|TRBJ1-2|.
TGTGCCAGCACCCCACGAGGTGGGGGCTACACCTTC
CASTPRGGGYTF